This TCR beta chain derives from a study of CD8 T cells in Susac syndrome. cDNA came from 0.5 to 1 ug RNA primed by random hexamers. From the immunoSEQ multiplex PCR reads, TCRdb called clonotypes with MiXCR, one entry per CDR3 protein. The profile covers roughly 140,000 distinct CDR3 sequences, with around 95% appearing a single time and under 0.15% taken by the ten largest. Sequencing targeted TCR beta in blood CD8+ and CD4+ T cells. Relapsing-remitting disease, either stable or active, was present in the multiple sclerosis controls, who were treatment-naive patients. The CDR3 length is 15 residues. Trimming stripped 4 bases from V and 1 base from J, with 13 bases between. Germline CDR1 and CDR2: MNHEY and SMNVEV (reference sequence).

The V gene is TRBV27, the J gene TRBJ1-1; a weak D match, TRBD1 (6 bases). Sequences were obtained from CD8+ T cells from PBMCs. The receptor comes from a human donor with multiple sclerosis. The CDR3 DNA reads as TGTGCCAGCAGTTGGGGGGCCGACTCGAACACTGAAGCTTTCTTT. It translates to CASSWGADSNTEAFF.